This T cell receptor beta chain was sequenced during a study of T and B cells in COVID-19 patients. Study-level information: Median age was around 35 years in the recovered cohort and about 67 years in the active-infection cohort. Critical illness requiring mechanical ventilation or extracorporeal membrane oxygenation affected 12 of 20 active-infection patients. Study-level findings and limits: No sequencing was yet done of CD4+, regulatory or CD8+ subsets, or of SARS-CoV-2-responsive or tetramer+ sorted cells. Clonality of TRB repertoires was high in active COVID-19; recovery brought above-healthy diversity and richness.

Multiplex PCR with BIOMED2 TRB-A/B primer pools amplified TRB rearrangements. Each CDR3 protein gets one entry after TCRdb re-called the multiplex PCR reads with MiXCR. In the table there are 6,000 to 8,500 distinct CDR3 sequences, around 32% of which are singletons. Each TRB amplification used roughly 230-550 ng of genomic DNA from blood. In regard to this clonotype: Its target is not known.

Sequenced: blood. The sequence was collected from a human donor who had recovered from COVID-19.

The CDR3 spells CSAHAGTGSTDTQYF. CDR3 DNA: TGCAGTGCTCATGCAGGGACAGGGTCAACAGATACGCAGTATTTT. This chain uses TRBV20-1 with TRBJ2-3, with TRBD1 matching over 9 bases. The CDR3 has 15 amino acids. Germline lookup yields CDR1 DFQATT and CDR2 SNEGSKA (reference sequence). The V gene end was trimmed by 5 bases and the J gene end by 3 bases; junction bases not matched to a gene: 9.